The table lists the clone carrying this T cell receptor beta chain with many counts. What it binds is unknown. This entry belongs to a study of T cell repertoires in cytomegalovirus infection. About the study: Public TCR beta signatures indicated both CMV infection and matching HLA type.

V was pared by 7 bases and J by 0 bases, with 10 bases between. CDR3 length equals 14 residues. CDR1 is MNHEY and CDR2 is SMNVEV in the germline V gene (reference sequence). Broader study findings: Within the response measured ex vivo, HLA-C-restricted CMV-specific TCR beta clonotypes were dominant.

TCRdb used MiXCR to reprocess the reads, holding one entry per CDR3 protein. The sample has about 120,000 distinct CDR3 sequences, about 9.4% seen once. This sequence originates from a human donor in good health (CMV status not recorded). Some clones in this sample may be carry-over from other donors' samples. The chain links TRBV27 to TRBJ2-1, with D perhaps matching TRBD1 (5 bases). The sample taken for sequencing was PBMCs, sequenced either directly or after in vitro stimulation (not recorded which). CDR3 DNA: TGTGCCAGCATCGGTCAGGGCTCCTACAATGAGCAGTTCTTC. Translation gives CASIGQGSYNEQFF.